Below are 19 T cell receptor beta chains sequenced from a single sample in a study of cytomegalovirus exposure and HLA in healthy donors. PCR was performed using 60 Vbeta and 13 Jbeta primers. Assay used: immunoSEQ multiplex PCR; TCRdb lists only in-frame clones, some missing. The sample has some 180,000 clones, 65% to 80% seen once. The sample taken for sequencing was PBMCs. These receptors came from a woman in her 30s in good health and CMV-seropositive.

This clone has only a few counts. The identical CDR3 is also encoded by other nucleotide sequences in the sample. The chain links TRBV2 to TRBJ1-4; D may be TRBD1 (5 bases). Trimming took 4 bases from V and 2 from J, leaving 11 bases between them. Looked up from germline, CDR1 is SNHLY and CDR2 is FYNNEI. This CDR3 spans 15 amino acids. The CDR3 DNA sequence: TGTGCCAGCAGTGGGTTGGGGGGTACTAATGAAAAACTGTTTTTT. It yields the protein CASSGLGGTNEKLFF.

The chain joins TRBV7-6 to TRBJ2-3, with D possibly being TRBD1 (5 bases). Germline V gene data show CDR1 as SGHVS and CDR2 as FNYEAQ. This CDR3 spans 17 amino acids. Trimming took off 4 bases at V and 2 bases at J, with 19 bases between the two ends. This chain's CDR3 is CASSSGQGVRHTDTQYF. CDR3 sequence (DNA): TGTGCCAGCAGCTCCGGGCAGGGCGTGCGACACACAGATACGCAGTATTTT.

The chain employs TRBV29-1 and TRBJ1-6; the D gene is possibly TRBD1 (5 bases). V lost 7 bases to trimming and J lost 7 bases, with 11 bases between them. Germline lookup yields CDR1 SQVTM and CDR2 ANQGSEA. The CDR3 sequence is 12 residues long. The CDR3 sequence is CSAGTENSPLHF. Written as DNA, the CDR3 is TGCAGCGCTGGGACTGAAAATTCACCCCTCCACTTT.

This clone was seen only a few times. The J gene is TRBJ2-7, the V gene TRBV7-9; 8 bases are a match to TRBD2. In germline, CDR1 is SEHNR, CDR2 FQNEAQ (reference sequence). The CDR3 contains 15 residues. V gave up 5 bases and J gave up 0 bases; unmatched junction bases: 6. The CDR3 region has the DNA TGTGCCAGCAGCAAAAGCGGGGGCCTCTCCTACGAGCAGTACTTC. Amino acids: CASSKSGGLSYEQYF.

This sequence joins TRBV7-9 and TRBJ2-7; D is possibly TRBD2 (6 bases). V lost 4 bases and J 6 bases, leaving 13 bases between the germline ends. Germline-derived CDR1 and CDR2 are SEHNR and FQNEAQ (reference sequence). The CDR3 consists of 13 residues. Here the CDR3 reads CASSSGGAVEQYF. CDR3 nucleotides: TGTGCCAGCAGCTCAGGAGGGGCGGTCGAGCAGTACTTC. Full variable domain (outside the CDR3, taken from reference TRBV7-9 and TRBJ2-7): DTGVSQNPRHKITKRGQNVTFRCDPISEHNRLYWYRQTLGQGPEFLTYFQNEAQLEKSRLLSDRFSAERPKGSFSTLEIQRTEQGDSAMYLCASSSGGAVEQYFGPGTRLTVT.

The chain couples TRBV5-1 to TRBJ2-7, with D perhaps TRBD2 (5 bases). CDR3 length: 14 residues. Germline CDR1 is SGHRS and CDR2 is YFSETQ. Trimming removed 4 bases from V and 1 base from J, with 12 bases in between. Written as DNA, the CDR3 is TGCGCCAGCAGCCTCGGATCGGGATCCTACGAGCAGTACTTC. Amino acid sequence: CASSLGSGSYEQYF.

The CDR3 coding sequence is TGTGCCAGCAGCCTGTCCGGGACAGGGTCGTTGGAGCAGTACTTC. It codes for CASSLSGTGSLEQYF. The rearrangement uses TRBV5-4 and TRBJ2-7, with 9 bases aligning to TRBD1. Germline CDR1 reads SGHNT; CDR2 reads YYREEE (reference sequence). The CDR3 runs 15 residues. The V and J ends lost 4 bases and 7 bases, in that order; junction bases with no gene match: 12. Using reference TRBV5-4 and TRBJ2-7 for the parts outside the CDR3, the full variable domain is ETGVTQSPTHLIKTRGQQVTLRCSSQSGHNTVSWYQQALGQGPQFIFQYYREEENGRGNFPPRFSGLQFPNYSSELNVNALELDDSALYLCASSLSGTGSLEQYFGPGTRLTVT.

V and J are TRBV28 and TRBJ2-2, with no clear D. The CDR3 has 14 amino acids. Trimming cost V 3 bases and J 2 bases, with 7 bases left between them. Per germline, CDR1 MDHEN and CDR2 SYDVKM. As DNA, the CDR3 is TGTGCCAGCAGTTTTAACGGTAACACCGGGGAGCTGTTTTTT. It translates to CASSFNGNTGELFF.

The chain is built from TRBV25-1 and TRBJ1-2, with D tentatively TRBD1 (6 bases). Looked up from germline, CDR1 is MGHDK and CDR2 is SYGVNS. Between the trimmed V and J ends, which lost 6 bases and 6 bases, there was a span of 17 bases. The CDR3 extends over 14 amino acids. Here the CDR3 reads CASSPDGGGNGYTF. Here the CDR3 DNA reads TGTGCCAGCAGCCCCGATGGGGGCGGCAATGGCTACACCTTC.

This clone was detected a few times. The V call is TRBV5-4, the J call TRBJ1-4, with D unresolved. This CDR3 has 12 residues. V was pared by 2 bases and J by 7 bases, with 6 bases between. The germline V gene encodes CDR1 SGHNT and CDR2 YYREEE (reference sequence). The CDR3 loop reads CASSFSGEKLFF. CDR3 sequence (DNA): TGTGCCAGCAGCTTCTCCGGTGAAAAACTGTTTTTT.

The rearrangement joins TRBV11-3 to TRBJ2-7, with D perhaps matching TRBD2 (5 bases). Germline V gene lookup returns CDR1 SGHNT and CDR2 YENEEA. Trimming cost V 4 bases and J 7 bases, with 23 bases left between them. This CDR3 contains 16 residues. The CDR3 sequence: CASSSLAGPRPGEQYF. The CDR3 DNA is TGTGCCAGCAGCTCCCTAGCTGGCCCCCGCCCCGGAGAGCAGTACTTC.

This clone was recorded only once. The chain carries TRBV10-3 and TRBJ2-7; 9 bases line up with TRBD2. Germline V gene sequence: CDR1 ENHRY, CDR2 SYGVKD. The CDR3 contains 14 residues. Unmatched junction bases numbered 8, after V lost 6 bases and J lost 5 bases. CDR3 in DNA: TGTGCCATCAGACCTGGCGGGGGGGACGACGAGCAGTACTTC. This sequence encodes CAIRPGGGDDEQYF.

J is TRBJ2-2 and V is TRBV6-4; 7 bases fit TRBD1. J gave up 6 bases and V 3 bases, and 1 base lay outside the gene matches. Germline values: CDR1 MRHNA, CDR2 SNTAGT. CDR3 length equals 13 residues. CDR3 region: CASSDTGAGELFF. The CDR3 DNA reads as TGTGCCAGCAGTGATACAGGGGCCGGGGAGCTGTTTTTT.

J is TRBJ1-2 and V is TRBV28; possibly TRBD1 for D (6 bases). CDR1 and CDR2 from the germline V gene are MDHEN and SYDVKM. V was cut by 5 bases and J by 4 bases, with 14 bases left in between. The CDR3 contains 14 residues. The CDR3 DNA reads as TGTGCCAGCAGTCTAGACCCGGACAGCTATGGCTACACCTTC. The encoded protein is CASSLDPDSYGYTF.

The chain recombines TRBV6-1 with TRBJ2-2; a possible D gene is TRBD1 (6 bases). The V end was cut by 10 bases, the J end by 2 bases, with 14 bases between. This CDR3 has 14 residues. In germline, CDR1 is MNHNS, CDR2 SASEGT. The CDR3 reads CATLVGTNTGELFF. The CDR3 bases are TGTGCCACCCTCGTAGGGACAAACACCGGGGAGCTGTTTTTT.

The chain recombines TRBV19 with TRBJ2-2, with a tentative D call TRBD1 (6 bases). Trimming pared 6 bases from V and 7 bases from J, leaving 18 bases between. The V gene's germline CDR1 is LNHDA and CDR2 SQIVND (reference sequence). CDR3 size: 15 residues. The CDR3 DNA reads TGTGCCAGTAGACCTCTGGGACAACCTGTCGGGGAGCTGTTTTTT. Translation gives CASRPLGQPVGELFF.

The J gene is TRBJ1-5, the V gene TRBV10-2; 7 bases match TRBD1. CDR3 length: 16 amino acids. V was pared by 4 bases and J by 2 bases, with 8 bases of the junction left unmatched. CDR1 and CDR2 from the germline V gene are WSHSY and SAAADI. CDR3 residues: CASSGTGPRRNQPQHF. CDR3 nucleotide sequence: TGCGCCAGCAGTGGGACAGGCCCCAGGCGCAATCAGCCCCAGCATTTT.

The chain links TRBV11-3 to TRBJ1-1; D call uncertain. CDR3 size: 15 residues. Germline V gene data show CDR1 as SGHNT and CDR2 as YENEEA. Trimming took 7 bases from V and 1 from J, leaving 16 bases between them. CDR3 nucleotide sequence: TGTGCCAGCACCCTAGGAGGCGGGTCGAACACTGAAGCTTTCTTT. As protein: CASTLGGGSNTEAFF.

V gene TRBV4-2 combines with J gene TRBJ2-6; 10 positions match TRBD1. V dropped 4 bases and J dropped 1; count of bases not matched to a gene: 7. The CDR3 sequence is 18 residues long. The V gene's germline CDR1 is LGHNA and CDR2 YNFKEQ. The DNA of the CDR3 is TGTGCCAGCAGCCCTGGGGGACAGGGGATTTCTGGGGCCAACGTCCTGACTTTC. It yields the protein CASSPGGQGISGANVLTF.